This TCR beta chain was recorded in a study of early stage breast cancer tumors. General study findings and limits: Tumors had roughly 2.5-fold higher T cell density than normal breast. Unsorted bulk genomic DNA sequencing lacked pairing and functional marker data. Most shared enriched TCRB sequences were commonly generated ones.

Germline V CDR1 and CDR2: ENHRY, SYGVKD. CDR3 length: 13 amino acids. V was shortened by 4 bases and J by 5 bases, with 12 bases between the two germline ends. TCRdb's table, derived via immunoSEQ multiplex PCR, lists solely in-frame clones and lacks some. The table records roughly 53,000 clones, about 89% of them present only once. This clone was seen only a few times. Antigen: not known. Material for sequencing was blood. The clonotype comes from a person aged 70 to 80 with breast cancer. The genes are TRBV10-3 and TRBJ2-7; D possibly corresponds to TRBD1 (5 bases). The CDR3 DNA reads as TGTGCCATCAGTGTGATGACAGTCCACGAGCAGTACTTC. This sequence encodes CAISVMTVHEQYF.